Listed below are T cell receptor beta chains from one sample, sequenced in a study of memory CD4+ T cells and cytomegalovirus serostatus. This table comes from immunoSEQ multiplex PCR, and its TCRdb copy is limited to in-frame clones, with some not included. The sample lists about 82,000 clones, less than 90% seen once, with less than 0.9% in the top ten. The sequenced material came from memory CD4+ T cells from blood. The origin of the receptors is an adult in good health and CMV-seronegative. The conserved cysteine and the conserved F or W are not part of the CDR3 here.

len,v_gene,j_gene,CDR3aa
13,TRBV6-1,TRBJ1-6,ASDLTGQFHSPLH
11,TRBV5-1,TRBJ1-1,ASSLMVGAEAF
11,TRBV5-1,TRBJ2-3,ASSFTRGDTQY
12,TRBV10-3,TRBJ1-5,AISDRDGNQPQH
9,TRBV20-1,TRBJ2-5,SASERETQY
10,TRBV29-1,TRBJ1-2,SVVVDNYGYT
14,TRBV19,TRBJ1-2,ASSSYPGVSERGYT
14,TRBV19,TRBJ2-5,ASSIGPGGIQETQY
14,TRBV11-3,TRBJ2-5,ASSFGLAGDLETQY
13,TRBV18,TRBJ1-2,ASSLGFQGAYGYT
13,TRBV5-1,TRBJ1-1,ASSFTGAEHTEAF
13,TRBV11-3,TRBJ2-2,ASSLLGQVTGELF
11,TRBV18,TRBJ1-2,ASSPGGRHGYT
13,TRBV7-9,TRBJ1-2,ASSSSGTEFYGYT
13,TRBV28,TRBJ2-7,ASSFQGQGLFEQY
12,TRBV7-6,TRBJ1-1,ASSFGQGNTEAF
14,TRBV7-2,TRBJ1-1,ASSLEQGRGNTEAF
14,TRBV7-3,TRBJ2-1,ASSLGTGGRYNEQF
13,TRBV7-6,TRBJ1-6,ASSADRGPNSPLH
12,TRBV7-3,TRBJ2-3,ASSTGSSTDTQY
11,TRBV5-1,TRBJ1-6,ASSLEYSSPLH
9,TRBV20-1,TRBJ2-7,SARKGSEQY
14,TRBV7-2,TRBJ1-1,ASSLTRDTFGTEAF
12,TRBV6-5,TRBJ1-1,ASRGDSLNTEAF
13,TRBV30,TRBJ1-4,AWSVYGGSAEKLF
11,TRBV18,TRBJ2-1,ASSPLGGGEQF
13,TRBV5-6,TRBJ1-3,ASSPQGGWGNTIY
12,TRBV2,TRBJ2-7,ASSVGLAGGKQY
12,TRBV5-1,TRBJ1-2,ASSRDGTNYGYT
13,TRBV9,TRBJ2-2,ASSVGTYNTGELF
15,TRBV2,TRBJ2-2,ASTPDRDIDVTGELF
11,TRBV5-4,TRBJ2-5,ASRKQGEETQY
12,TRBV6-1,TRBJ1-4,ASSDRGDNEKLF
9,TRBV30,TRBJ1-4,AWSYDEKLF
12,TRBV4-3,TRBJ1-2,ASSQGGGLYGYT
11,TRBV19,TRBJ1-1,ASIPRENTEAF
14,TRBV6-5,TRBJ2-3,ASSYSPGLGTDTQY
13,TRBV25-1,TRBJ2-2,ASSDLFRNTGELF
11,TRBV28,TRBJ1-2,ASSNTQGGWYT
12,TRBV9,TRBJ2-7,ASSSYRTGWEQY
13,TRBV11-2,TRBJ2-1,ASTQLAGGRSEQF
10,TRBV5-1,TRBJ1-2,ASSAEDYGYT
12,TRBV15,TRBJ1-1,ATSRGAGVKGAF
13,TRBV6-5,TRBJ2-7,ASSYVSRTGERMY
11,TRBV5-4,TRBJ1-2,ASSLRQLYGYT
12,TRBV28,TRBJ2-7,ASSLFQEGYEQY
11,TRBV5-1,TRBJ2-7,ASSDTYPYEQY
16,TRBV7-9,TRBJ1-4,ASTYSIAGSGTNEKLF
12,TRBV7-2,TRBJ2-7,ASSLGMSGGEQY
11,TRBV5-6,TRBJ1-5,ASSLGRGQPQH
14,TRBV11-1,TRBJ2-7,ASSLGFAGGGNEQY
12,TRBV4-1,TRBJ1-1,ASSSLGGGIEAF
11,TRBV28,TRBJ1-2,ASSFDSIYGYT
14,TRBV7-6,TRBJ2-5,ASSLGLAGGQETQY
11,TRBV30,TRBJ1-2,AWSPGRSLGYT
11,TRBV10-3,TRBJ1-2,ASKGGLDYGYT
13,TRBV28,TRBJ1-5,ASSFSEQRNQPQH
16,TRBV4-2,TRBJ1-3,ASSQDPSGGIHGNTIY
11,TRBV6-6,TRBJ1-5,ASTWGNDQPQH